The 5 T cell receptor beta chains below all came from one sample that was sequenced in a study of vaccination and CD4 T cells after COVID-19. TCRdb re-analysed the PCR reads in MiXCR, keeping a single row per CDR3 protein. In the table there are approximately 40,000 distinct CDR3 sequences, 36% of which are singletons. The time point: late sampling 161 to 241 days after vaccination in three convalescent patients. The sample here was CD4+ T cells from blood, taken about 7 months after SARS-CoV-2 vaccination. The source is a human donor who had recovered from COVID-19.

The chain employs TRBV2 and TRBJ1-5, with a tentative D call TRBD1 (6 bases). CDR3 length equals 14 residues. Germline CDR1 SNHLY, CDR2 FYNNEI. Trimming took 6 bases from V and 5 from J, leaving 14 bases between them. The CDR3 bases are TGTGCCAGCAGGACCGGGACACCAGATCAGCCCCAGCATTTT. This encodes CASRTGTPDQPQHF.

This clonotype was seen more than once but under ten times. The chain carries TRBV7-3 and TRBJ1-2; a possible D gene is TRBD1 (6 bases). The germline V gene encodes CDR1 SGHTA and CDR2 FQGTGA. V was clipped by 6 bases and J by 2 bases, with 16 bases between them. This CDR3 spans 15 amino acids. The CDR3 bases are TGTGCCAGCAGTTCCCAAACAGGGAACAACTATGGCTACACCTTC. This codes for CASSSQTGNNYGYTF.

The genes are TRBV7-3 and TRBJ2-7; possibly TRBD2 for D (6 bases). CDR3 length: 15 amino acids. From germline, CDR1 is SGHTA and CDR2 FQGTGA. V dropped 0 bases and J dropped 4 bases, with 13 bases sitting between them. As DNA, the CDR3 is TGTGCCAGCAGCTTAACAAGGCAGGGACTTTACGAGCAGTACTTC. It translates to CASSLTRQGLYEQYF.

The chain employs TRBV4-3 and TRBJ2-1; TRBD1 is a possible D gene (5 bases). The CDR3 length is 12 residues. Germline V lookup: CDR1 LGHNA, CDR2 YSLEER. V lost 0 bases and J 9 bases, leaving 6 bases between the germline ends. CDR3 sequence (DNA): TGCGCCAGCAGCCAAGATAGGGGTGAGCAGTTCTTC. Translation gives CASSQDRGEQFF.

The chain couples TRBV7-3 to TRBJ2-3; 14 nucleotides line up with TRBD2. CDR1 and CDR2 (germline): SGHTA, FQGTGA. The CDR3 sequence is 15 residues long. With 5 bases clipped from V and 3 bases from J, the junction kept 1 base outside the gene matches. The DNA for the CDR3 is TGTGCCAGCAGCAGGACTAGCGGGAGGACAGATACGCAGTATTTT. It specifies CASSRTSGRTDTQYF.